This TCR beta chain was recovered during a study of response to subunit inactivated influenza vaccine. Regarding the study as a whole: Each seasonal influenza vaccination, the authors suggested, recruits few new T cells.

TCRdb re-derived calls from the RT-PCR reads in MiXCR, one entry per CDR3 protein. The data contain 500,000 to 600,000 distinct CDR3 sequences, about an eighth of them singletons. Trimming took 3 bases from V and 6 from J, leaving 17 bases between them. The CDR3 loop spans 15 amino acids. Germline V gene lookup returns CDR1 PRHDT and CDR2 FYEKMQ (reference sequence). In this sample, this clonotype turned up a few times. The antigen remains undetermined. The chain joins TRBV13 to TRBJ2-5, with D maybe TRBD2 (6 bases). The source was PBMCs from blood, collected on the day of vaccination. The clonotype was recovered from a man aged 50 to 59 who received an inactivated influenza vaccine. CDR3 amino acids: CASSFRDLKVQTQYF. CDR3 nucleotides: TGTGCCAGCAGCTTCCGGGACTTGAAGGTGCAGACCCAGTACTTC.